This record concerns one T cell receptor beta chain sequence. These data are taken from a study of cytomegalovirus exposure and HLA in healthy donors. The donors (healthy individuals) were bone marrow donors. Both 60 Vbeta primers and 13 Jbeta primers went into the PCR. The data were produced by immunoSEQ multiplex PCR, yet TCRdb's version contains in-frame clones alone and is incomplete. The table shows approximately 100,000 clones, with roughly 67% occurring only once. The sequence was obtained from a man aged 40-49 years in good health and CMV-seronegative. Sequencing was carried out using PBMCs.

The CDR3, as DNA: TGTGCCAGCAGCTTACCGACGGGGATGAAGGATGAGCAGTTCTTC. This translates into CASSLPTGMKDEQFF. The chain combines TRBV7-9 with TRBJ2-1, with D tentatively TRBD2 (5 bases). Germline lookup yields CDR1 SEHNR and CDR2 FQNEAQ (reference sequence). V shed 2 bases and J shed 8 bases, with 16 bases lying between them. There are 15 residues in the CDR3. The whole variable domain, filled in from reference TRBV7-9 and TRBJ2-1, reads DTGVSQNPRHKITKRGQNVTFRCDPISEHNRLYWYRQTLGQGPEFLTYFQNEAQLEKSRLLSDRFSAERPKGSFSTLEIQRTEQGDSAMYLCASSLPTGMKDEQFFGPGTRLTVL.